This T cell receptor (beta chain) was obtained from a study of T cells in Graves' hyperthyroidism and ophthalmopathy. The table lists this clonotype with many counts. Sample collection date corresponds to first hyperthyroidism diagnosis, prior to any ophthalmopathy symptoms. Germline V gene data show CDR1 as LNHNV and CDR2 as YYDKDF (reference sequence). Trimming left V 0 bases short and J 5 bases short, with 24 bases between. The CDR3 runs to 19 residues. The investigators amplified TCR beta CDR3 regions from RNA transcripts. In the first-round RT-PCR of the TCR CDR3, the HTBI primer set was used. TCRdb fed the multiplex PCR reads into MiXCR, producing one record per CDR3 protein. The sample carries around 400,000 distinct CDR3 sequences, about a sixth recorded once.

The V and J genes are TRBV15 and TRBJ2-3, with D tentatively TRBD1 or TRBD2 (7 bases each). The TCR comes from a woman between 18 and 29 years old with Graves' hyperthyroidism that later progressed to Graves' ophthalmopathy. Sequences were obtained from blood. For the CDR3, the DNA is TGTGCCACCAGCAGAGATCCCACACAGGGGACTACGAGAAGAGATACGCAGTATTTT. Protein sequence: CATSRDPTQGTTRRDTQYF.